This TCR beta chain was obtained from a study of blood T cell repertoires in COVID-19. Looking at the study overall: Collection of acute and convalescent COVID-19 samples took place in the United States, Italy and Spain. The cDNA or gDNA used as material had been derived from T cells, B-cell-depleted T cells, or PBMCs.

In the original analysis: It was from reference gene primer amplification that nucleated cell counts were estimated. Sequencing was performed with immunoSEQ multiplex PCR; in TCRdb, only in-frame clones are kept and a portion is missing. V, J and clone size are taken as reported in that table, and D and trimming were inferred from the DNA itself. The table has some 70,000 clones, approximately 90% seen once. The CDR3 is made up of 16 amino acids. V lost 5 bases to trimming and J lost 7 bases, with 18 bases between them. Germline V gives CDR1 LNHDA, CDR2 SQIVND (reference sequence). This sequence originates from a woman aged 80 or older with active COVID-19. The V and J genes are TRBV19 and TRBJ1-6; D is perhaps TRBD1 (5 bases). Sequenced input: peripheral blood. The chain's CDR3 is CASSPAGGGMNSPLHF. CDR3 nucleotide sequence: TGTGCCAGTAGTCCCGCCGGGGGGGGTATGAATTCACCCCTCCACTTT.